Here is one T cell receptor (beta chain) with its context. What it recognizes is unknown. V lost 4 bases, J lost 4 bases, and 8 bases stayed unmatched. The CDR3 runs 15 residues. Germline CDR1 reads SGHRS; CDR2 reads YFSETQ. This sample was taken from a study of beta chain features in type 1 diabetes. TCRB transcripts that were expressed got sequenced, as all of the isolated RNA had been reverse transcribed. The repertoire was sequenced with immunoSEQ multiplex PCR; TCRdb's copy has only in-frame clones and lacks some. The table has 350,000 to 400,000 clones, around 12% seen once. Study results and limitations: Type 1 diabetes patients showed a moderate but significant shortening of TCRB CDR3s in all four CD4+ subsets.

The chain is built from TRBV5-1 and TRBJ1-1; TRBD1 matches 9 bases. This receptor was taken from a woman aged 18-29 years with type 1 diabetes. The sequenced sample was naive CD4+ T cells from blood. CDR3 amino acids: CASSQRTGVATEAFF. The CDR3 nucleotides read TGCGCCAGCAGCCAACGGACAGGGGTGGCCACTGAAGCTTTCTTT.